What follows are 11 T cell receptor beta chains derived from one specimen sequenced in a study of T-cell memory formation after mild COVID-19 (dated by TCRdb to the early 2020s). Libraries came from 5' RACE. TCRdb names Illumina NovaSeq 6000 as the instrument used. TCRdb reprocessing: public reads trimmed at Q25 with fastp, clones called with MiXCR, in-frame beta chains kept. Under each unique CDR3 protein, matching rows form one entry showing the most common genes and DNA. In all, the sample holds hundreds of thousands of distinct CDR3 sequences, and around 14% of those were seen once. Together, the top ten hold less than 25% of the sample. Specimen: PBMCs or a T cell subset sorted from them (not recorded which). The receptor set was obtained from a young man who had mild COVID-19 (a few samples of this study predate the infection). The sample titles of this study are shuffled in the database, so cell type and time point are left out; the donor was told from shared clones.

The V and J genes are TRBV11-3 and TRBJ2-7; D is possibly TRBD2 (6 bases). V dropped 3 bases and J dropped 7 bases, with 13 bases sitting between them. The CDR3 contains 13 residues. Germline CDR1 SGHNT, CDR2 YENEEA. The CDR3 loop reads CASSFSGGGEQYF. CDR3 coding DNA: TGTGCCAGCAGCTTTTCGGGTGGGGGGGAGCAGTACTTC.

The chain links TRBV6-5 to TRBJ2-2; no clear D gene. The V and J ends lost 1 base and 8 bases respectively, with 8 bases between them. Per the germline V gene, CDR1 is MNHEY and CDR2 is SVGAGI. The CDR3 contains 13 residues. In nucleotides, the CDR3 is TGTGCCAGCAGTTACTTCCATTCAGGGGAGCTGTTTTTT. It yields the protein CASSYFHSGELFF.

The CDR3 DNA reads as TGTGCCAGCCGGGGGCCTGGGGCCAACGTCCTGACTTTC. It is translated as CASRGPGANVLTF. This rearrangement joins TRBV6-1 to TRBJ2-6, with D tentatively TRBD1 or TRBD2 (6 bases each). The germline gives CDR1 MNHNS, CDR2 SASEGT. Trimming removed 8 bases at V and 2 bases at J, with 7 bases between. The CDR3 length is 13 residues.

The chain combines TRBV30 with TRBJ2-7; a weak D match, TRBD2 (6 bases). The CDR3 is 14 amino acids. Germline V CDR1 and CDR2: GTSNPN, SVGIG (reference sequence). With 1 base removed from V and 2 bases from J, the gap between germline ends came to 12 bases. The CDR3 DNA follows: TGTGCCTGGAGTGGCAGGGAGGCCCCCTACGAGCAGTACTTC. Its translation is CAWSGREAPYEQYF.

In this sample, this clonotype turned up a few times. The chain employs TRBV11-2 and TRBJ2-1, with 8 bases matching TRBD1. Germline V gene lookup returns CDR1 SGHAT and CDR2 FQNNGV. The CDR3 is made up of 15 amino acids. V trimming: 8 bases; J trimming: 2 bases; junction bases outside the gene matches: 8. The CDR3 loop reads CASRYRQGTYNEQFF. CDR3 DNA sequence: TGTGCCAGCCGCTACAGACAGGGGACCTACAATGAGCAGTTCTTC.

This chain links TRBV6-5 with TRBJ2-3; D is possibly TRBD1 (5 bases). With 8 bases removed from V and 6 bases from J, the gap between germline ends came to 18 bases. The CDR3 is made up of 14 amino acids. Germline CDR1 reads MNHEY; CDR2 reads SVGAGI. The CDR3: CASGLIQGSDTQYF. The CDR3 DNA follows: TGTGCCAGCGGGTTGATTCAGGGATCCGATACGCAGTATTTT.

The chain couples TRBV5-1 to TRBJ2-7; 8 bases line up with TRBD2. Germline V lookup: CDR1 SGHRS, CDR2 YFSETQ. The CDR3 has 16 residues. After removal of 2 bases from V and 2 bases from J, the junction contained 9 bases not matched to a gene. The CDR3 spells CASSFYIQRGTYEQYF. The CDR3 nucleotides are TGCGCCAGCAGCTTTTATATCCAGCGGGGGACCTACGAGCAGTACTTC.

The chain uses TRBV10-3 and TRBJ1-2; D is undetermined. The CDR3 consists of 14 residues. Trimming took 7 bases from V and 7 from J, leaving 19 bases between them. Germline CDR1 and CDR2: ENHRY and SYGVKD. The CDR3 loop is CAITPGRSGFGYTF. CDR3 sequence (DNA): TGTGCCATCACCCCTGGCAGAAGCGGTTTTGGCTACACCTTC.

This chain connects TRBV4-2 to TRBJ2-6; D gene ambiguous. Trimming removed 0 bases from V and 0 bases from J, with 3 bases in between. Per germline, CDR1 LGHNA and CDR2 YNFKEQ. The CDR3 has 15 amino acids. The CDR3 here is CASSQDNSGANVLTF. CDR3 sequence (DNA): TGTGCCAGCAGCCAAGATAACTCTGGGGCCAACGTCCTGACTTTC.

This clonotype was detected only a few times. CDR3 nucleotides: TGCAGTGCTCCGTTTACCCCTGGCGGGGGGTGGAGTGGGACCAAAAACATTCAGTACTTC. It is translated as CSAPFTPGGGWSGTKNIQYF. The J gene is TRBJ2-4, the V gene TRBV20-1, with 8 bases that match TRBD2. The CDR3 has 20 amino acids. V shed 5 bases, J shed 2 bases, and the junction held 23 bases outside the gene matches. CDR1 is DFQATT, CDR2 SNEGSKA, per germline (reference sequence).

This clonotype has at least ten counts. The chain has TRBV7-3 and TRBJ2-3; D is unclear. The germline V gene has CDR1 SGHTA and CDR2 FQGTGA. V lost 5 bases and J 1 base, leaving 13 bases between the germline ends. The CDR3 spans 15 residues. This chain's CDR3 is CASSPARARTDTQYF. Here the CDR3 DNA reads TGTGCCAGCAGCCCCGCCCGGGCCCGCACAGATACGCAGTATTTT.